This T cell receptor (beta chain) was retrieved from a study of T cell responses to AZD1222 COVID-19 vaccine. Generated by immunoSEQ multiplex PCR, the TCRdb table keeps only in-frame clones and is missing some. The sample comprises roughly 160,000 clones, around 90% of which are singletons, and around 4.5% rests with the top ten. The junction had 8 bases not matched to a gene; V was cut back by 2 bases and J by 4 bases. The CDR3 is 16 residues long. From germline, CDR1 is MDHEN and CDR2 SYDVKM. A note on this clone: The antigen remains undetermined.

Findings of the study overall: Without day 14 samples, only post-peak T cell repertoires were studied. Among vaccine-associated CD4 TCRs, coverage spanned spike, with dominance at 160-218 and 743-854. Unmutated variant regions reportedly attract nearly half of all spike-specific TCRs. At baseline, just a handful of AZD1222 recipients tested seropositive.

The chain carries TRBV28 and TRBJ1-5; TRBD1 agrees at 7 bases. The specimen was peripheral blood, collected on day 0 of MenACWY control vaccination. The clonotype originates from an adult in good health. CDR3 coding DNA: TGTGCCAGCAGTTTAAGGAGACAGGGTAGGAATCAGCCCCAGCATTTT. Amino acids: CASSLRRQGRNQPQHF.